This T cell receptor beta chain was sequenced during a study of cytomegalovirus exposure and HLA in healthy donors. Study observations and caveats: A likely sequencing artifact accounted for one observed cluster of highly shared sequence variants.

About this clone: Its antigen is not known. Germline is not matched at one junction end, which may reflect a read error.

This CDR3 has 17 residues. Germline CDR1 reads SEHNR; CDR2 reads FQNEAQ (reference sequence). PCR employed 60 Vbeta and 13 Jbeta primers. TCRdb's copy holds only in-frame clones and misses some; the assay was immunoSEQ multiplex PCR. The table has approximately 83,000 clones, 80% seen once; the top ten hold 2% to 2.5%. The V call is TRBV7-9, the J call TRBJ2-3; D possibly corresponds to TRBD1 (6 bases). This TCR was recovered from a man aged 18-30 years in good health and CMV-seronegative. Sequences were obtained from PBMCs. The CDR3 reads CSSSLASGEPSTDTQYF. The CDR3 DNA reads as TGTTCCAGCAGCTTAGCGTCAGGGGAGCCCAGCACAGATACGCAGTATTTT.